This TCR beta chain was sequenced in a study of human T cells and chemical hapten exposure. This sample's time point: pre-sensitization, week 0. Treatment specified: therapeutic diphenylcyclopropenone sensitization with weekly scalp DPC. This clonotype was observed a handful of times. In TCRdb, the RACE reads were re-called with MiXCR into one record per CDR3 protein. The table has 350,000 to 450,000 distinct CDR3 sequences, roughly 5% seen once. CDR3 size: 16 residues. The germline CDR1 and CDR2 sequences are ENHRY and SYGVKD. The J segment lost 0 bases and the V segment lost 8 bases, leaving 10 bases of the junction unmatched.

This TCR was sampled from a woman aged 45-59 years with alopecia areata. Some clones in this sample may be carry-over from other donors' samples. The source was whole blood, collected in connection with sensitization to the hapten diphenylcyclopropenone (DPC). This chain uses TRBV10-3 with TRBJ2-1, with 7 positions matching TRBD2. CDR3 DNA: TGTGCCATCGGGGCTAGCGGCTCAAGCTCCTACAATGAGCAGTTCTTC. It is translated as CAIGASGSSSYNEQFF.